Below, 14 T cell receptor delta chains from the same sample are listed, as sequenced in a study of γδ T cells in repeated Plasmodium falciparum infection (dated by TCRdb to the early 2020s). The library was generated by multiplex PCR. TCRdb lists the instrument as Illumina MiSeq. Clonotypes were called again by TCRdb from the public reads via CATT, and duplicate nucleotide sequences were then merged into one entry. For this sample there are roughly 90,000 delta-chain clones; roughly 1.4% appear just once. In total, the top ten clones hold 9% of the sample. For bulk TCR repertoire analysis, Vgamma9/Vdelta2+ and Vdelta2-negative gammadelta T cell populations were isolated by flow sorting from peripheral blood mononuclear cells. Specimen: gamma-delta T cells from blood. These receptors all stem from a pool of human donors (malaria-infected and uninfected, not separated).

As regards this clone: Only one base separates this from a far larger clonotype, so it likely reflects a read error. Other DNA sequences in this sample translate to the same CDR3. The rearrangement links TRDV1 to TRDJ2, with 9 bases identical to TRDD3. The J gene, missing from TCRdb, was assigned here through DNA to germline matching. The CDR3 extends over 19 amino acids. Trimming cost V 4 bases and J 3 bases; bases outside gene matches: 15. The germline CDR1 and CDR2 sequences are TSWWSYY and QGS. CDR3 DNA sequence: TGTGCTCTTGGGGTGCCATGGGGCTACTTGGGGGATATGACAGCACAACTCTTCTTT. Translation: CALGVPWGYLGDMTAQLFF.

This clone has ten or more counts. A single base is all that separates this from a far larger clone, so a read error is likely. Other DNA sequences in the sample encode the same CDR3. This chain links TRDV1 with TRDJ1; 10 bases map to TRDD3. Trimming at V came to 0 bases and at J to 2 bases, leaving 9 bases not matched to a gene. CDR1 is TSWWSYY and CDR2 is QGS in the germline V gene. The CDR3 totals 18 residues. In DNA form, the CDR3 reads TGTGCTCTTGGGGAACTCTCAGTCATGGGGGATACAACCGATAAACTCATCTTT. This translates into CALGELSVMGDTTDKLIF.

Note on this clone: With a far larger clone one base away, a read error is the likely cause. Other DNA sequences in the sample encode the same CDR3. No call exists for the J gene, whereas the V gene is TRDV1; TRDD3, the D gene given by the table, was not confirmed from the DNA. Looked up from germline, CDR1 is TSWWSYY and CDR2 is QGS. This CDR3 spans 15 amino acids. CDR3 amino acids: CALGELGRIRIKLIF. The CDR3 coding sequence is TGTGCTCTTGGGGAACTAGGAAGGATACGCATTAAGCTCATCTTT.

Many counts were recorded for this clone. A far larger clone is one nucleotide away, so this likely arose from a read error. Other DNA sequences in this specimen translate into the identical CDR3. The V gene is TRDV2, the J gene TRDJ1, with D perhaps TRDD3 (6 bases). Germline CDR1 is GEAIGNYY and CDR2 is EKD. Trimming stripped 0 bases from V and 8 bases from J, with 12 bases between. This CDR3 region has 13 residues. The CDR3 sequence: CACDTGWGTKLIF. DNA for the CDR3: TGTGCCTGTGACACCGGCTGGGGTACCAAACTCATCTTT.

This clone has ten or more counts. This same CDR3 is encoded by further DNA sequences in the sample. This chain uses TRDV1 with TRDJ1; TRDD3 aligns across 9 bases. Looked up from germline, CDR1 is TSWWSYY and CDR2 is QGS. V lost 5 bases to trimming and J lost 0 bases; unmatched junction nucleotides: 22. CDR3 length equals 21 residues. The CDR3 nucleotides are TGTGCTCTTGGGTCCCCTTTGTGGGGTCCTACGTACTGGGGGAACACCGATAAACTCATCTTT. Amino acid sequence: CALGSPLWGPTYWGNTDKLIF.

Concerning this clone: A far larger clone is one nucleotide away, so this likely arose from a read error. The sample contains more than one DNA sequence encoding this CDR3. CDR3 region: CACDTVWGISSWDTRQMFF. CDR3 DNA sequence: TGTGCCTGCGACACCGTCTGGGGGATAAGCTCCTGGGACACCCGACAGATGTTTTTC. V and J are TRDV2 and TRDJ3, with TRDD3 matching over 10 bases. The J gene is not listed in TCRdb, so it was assigned here from a DNA match to germline. This CDR3 spans 19 amino acids. Germline V gives CDR1 GEAIGNYY, CDR2 EKD.

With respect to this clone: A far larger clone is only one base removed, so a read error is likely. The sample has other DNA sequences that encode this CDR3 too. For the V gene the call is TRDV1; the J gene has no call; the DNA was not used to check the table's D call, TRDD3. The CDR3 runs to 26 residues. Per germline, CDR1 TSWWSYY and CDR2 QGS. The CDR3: CALGELGRGLPTPWGRNLMYTDKLIF. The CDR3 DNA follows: TGTGCTCTTGGGGAACTGGGGAGGGGCCTTCCCACGCCCTGGGGGAGAAACCTGATGTACACCGATAAGCTCATCTTT.

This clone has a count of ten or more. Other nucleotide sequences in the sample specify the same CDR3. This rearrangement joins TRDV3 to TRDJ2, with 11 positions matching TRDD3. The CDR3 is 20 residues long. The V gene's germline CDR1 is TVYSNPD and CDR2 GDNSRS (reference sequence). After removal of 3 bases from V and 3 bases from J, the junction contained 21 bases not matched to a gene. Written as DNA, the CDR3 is TGTGCCTTCCGAGGGCCTCCCCCTCCTTACTGGGGGATAATGACAGCACAACTCTTCTTT. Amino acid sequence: CAFRGPPPPYWGIMTAQLFF.

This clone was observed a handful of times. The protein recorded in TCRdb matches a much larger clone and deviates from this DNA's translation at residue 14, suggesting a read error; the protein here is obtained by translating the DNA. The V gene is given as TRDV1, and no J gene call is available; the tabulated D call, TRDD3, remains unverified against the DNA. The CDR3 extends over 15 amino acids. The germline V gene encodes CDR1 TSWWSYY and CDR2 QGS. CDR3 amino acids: CALGSPGDYTDKLTF. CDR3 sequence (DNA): TGTGCTCTTGGGTCCCCTGGGGACTACACCGATAAACTCACCTTT.

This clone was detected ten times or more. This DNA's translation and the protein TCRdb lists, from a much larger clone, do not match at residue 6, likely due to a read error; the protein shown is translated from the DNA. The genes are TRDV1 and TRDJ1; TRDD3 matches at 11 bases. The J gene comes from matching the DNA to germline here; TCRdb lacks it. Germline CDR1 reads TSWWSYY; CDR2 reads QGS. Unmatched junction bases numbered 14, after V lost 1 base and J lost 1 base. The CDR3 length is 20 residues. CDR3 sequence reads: CALGEHRLAGGYPGTDKLIF. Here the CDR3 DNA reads TGTGCTCTTGGGGAACACCGTTTGGCTGGGGGATACCCAGGCACCGATAAACTCATCTTT.

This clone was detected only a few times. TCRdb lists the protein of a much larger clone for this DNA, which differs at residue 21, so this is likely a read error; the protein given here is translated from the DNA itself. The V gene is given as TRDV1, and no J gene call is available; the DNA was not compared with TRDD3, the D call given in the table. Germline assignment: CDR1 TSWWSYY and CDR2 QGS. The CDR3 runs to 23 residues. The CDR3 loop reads CALGEPTPLFKPKYFQDTDKPIF. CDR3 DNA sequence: TGTGCTCTTGGGGAACCTACCCCCCTGTTCAAACCCAAGTACTTCCAAGACACCGATAAACCCATCTTT.

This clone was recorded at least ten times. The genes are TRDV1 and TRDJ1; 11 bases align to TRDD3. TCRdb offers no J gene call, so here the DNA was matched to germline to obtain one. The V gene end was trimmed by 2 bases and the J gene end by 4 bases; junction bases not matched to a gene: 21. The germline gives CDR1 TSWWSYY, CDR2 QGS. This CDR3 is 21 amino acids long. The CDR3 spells CALGEFGPRRWGIRGNDKLIF. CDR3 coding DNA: TGTGCTCTTGGGGAATTTGGCCCCCGGAGGTGGGGGATACGGGGAAACGATAAACTCATCTTT.

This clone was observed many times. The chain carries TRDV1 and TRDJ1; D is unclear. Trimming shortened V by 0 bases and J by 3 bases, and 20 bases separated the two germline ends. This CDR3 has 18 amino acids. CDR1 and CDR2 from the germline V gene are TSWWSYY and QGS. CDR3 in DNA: TGTGCTCTTGGGGAACTATCCCTATCCCCTAGAGTCGCCGATAAACTCATCTTT. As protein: CALGELSLSPRVADKLIF.

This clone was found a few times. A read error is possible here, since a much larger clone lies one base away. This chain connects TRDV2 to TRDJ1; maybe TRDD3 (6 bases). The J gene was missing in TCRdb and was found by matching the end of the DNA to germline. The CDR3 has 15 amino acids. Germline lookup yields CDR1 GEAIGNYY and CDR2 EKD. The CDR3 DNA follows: TGTGCCTGTGACTACGGGGGGAAGTACACCGACAAACTCATCTTT. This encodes CACDYGGKYTDKLIF.